This passage covers 9 T cell receptor beta chains from one sample sequenced in a study of blood T cells in healthy people across ages. Through a sample-barcoded 5' primer and a J-beta primer mix, a second PCR was run for about 6 to 11 cycles. In TCRdb, the 5' RACE reads were re-called with MiXCR into one record per CDR3 protein. The sample records hundreds of thousands of distinct CDR3 sequences, about 30% being singletons. The material sequenced was blood. The origin of the receptors is a woman aged 80 or over in good health.

In its sample, this clonotype was seen a few times. This sequence joins TRBV5-4 and TRBJ1-6; 7 nucleotides align to TRBD1. With 4 bases clipped from V and 7 bases from J, the junction kept 5 bases outside the gene matches. CDR3 length equals 14 residues. CDR1 and CDR2 from the germline V gene are SGHNT and YYREEE (reference sequence). CDR3 bases: TGTGCCAGCAGCACCGGGACAGTGAATTCACCCCTCCACTTT. It translates to CASSTGTVNSPLHF.

This clonotype has more than one count but fewer than ten. V gene TRBV3-1 combines with J gene TRBJ1-1; 12 nucleotides align to TRBD1. The germline V gene has CDR1 LGHDT and CDR2 YNNKEL (reference sequence). Trimming at V came to 6 bases and at J to 5 bases, leaving 4 bases not matched to a gene. The CDR3 runs to 14 residues. The CDR3 DNA sequence: TGTGCCAGCAGACGGGGACAGGGGGCGACTGAAGCTTTCTTT. Its translation is CASRRGQGATEAFF.

Worth noting for this clonotype: A much bigger clone sits one base away, suggesting this may be a read error. V and J are TRBV9 and TRBJ2-5, with unresolved D. The CDR3 consists of 15 residues. Germline-derived CDR1 and CDR2 are SGDLS and YYNGEE. V shed 0 bases and J shed 4 bases, with 13 bases lying between them. The chain's CDR3 is CASSVGPQVRETQYF. The CDR3 coding sequence is TGTGCCAGCAGCGTAGGCCCTCAGGTCCGAGAGACCCAGTACTTC.

The V gene is TRBV15, the J gene TRBJ1-1; 7 bases line up with TRBD1. J was trimmed by 0 bases and V by 5 bases; bases with no gene match: 9. The CDR3 sequence is 16 residues long. Looked up from germline, CDR1 is LNHNV and CDR2 is YYDKDF (reference sequence). CDR3 in amino acids: CATSGSTGTMNTEAFF. Here the CDR3 DNA reads TGTGCCACCAGCGGATCGACAGGGACCATGAACACTGAAGCTTTCTTT.

This clonotype came up many times. The chain joins TRBV10-3 to TRBJ2-5, with D perhaps assigned TRBD1 or TRBD2 (6 bases each). Germline CDR1 ENHRY, CDR2 SYGVKD. The CDR3 sequence is 16 residues long. V was clipped by 0 bases and J by 5 bases, with 16 bases between them. DNA of the CDR3: TGTGCCATCAGTGAGTCGACCGTCGGGGGCAGGGAGACCCAGTACTTC. This encodes CAISESTVGGRETQYF.

This clonotype was seen many times. The rearrangement joins TRBV6-5 to TRBJ1-2; the match to TRBD1 covers 12 bases. Germline V gene lookup returns CDR1 MNHEY and CDR2 SVGAGI. J was trimmed by 4 bases and V by 6 bases; bases with no gene match: 3. This CDR3 region has 14 residues. The CDR3 DNA sequence: TGTGCCAGCAGGGGGACAGGGGGCAGCTATGGCTACACCTTC. Protein: CASRGTGGSYGYTF.

The sample holds one count of this clonotype. The rearrangement uses TRBV7-2 and TRBJ2-5, with D maybe TRBD2 (6 bases). The CDR3 totals 15 residues. Germline V lookup: CDR1 SGHTA, CDR2 FQGNSA. The germline V and J ends were trimmed by 1 base and 11 bases, with 20 bases remaining between them. The DNA of the CDR3 is TGTGCCAGCAGCTTAGGCTGGGACTCCAACAATGAGCAGTACTTC. Translation gives CASSLGWDSNNEQYF.

The sample holds many counts of this clonotype. The chain is built from TRBV13 and TRBJ2-1; 7 nucleotides align to TRBD1. The CDR3 consists of 16 residues. J was trimmed by 4 bases and V by 0 bases; bases with no gene match: 6. The germline V gene encodes CDR1 PRHDT and CDR2 FYEKMQ (reference sequence). The CDR3 DNA sequence: TGTGCCAGCAGCTTAGGCCCCGGGACAGTTTACAATGAGCAGTTCTTC. It translates to CASSLGPGTVYNEQFF.

This clonotype was seen repeatedly, ten times or more. V and J are TRBV20-1 and TRBJ2-3; perhaps TRBD1 as D (6 bases). Trimming took 2 bases from V and 0 from J, leaving 9 bases between them. The CDR3 is 14 amino acids. Germline CDR1 reads DFQATT; CDR2 reads SNEGSKA (reference sequence). DNA of the CDR3: TGCAGTGCTAGAAAGGGACAAAGCACAGATACGCAGTATTTT. Amino acid sequence: CSARKGQSTDTQYF.